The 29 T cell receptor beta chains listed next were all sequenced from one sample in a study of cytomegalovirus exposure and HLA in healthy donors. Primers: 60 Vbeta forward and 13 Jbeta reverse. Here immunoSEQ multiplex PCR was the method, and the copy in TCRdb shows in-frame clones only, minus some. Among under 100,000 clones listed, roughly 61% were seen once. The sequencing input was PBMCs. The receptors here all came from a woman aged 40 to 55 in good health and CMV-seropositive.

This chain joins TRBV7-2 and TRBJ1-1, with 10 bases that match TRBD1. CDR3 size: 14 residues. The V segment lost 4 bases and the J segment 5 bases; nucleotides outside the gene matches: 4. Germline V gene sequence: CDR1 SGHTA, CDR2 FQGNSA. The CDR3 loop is CASSWDRGGTEAFF. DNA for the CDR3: TGTGCCAGCAGCTGGGACAGGGGTGGAACTGAAGCTTTCTTT.

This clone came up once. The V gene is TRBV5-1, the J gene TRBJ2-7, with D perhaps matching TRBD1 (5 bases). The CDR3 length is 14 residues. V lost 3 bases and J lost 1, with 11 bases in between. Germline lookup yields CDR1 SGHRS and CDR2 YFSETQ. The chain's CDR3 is CASSYPTESYEQYF. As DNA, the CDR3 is TGCGCCAGCAGCTACCCGACAGAATCCTACGAGCAGTACTTC.

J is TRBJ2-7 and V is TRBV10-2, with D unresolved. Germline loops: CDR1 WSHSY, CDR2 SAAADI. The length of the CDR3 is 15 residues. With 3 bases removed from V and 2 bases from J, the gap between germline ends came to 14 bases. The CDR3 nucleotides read TGCGCCAGCAGTGAAATCGTTAGCAGAGCCTACGAGCAGTACTTC. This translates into CASSEIVSRAYEQYF.

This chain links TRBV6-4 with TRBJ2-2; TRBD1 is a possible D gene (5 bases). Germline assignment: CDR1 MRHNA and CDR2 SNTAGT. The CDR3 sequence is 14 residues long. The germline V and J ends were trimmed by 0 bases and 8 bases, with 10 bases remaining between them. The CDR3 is CASSDSIRAGELFF. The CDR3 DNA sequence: TGTGCCAGCAGTGACTCGATCAGGGCGGGGGAGCTGTTTTTT.

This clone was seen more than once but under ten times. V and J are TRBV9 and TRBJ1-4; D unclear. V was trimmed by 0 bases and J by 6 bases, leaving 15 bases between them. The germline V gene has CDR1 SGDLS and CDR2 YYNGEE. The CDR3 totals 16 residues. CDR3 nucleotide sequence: TGTGCCAGCAGCGTAGGCGGGAGAGAGAGTCATGAAAAACTGTTTTTT. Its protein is CASSVGGRESHEKLFF. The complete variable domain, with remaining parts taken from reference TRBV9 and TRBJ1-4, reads DSGVTQTPKHLITATGQRVTLRCSPRSGDLSVYWYQQSLDQGLQFLIQYYNGEERAKGNILERFSAQQFPDLHSELNLSSLELGDSALYFCASSVGGRESHEKLFFGSGTQLSVL.

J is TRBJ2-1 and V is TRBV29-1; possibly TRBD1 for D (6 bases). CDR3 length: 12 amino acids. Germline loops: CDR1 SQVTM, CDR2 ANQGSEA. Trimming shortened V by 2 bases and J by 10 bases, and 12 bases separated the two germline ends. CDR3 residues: CSVESGGQEQFF. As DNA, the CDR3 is TGCAGCGTTGAATCTGGAGGACAGGAGCAGTTCTTC.

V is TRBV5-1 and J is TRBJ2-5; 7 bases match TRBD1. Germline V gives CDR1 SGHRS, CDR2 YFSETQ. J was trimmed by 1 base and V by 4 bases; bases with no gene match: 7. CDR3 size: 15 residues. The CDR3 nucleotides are TGCGCCAGCAGCACCGACAGGGTTGGCCAAGAGACCCAGTACTTC. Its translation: CASSTDRVGQETQYF.

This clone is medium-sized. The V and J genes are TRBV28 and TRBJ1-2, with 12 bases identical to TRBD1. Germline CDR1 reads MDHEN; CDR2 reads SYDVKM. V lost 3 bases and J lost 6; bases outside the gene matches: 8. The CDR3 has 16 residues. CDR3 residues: CASSFPGTGGLHGYTF. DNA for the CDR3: TGTGCCAGCAGTTTCCCCGGGACAGGGGGCCTCCATGGCTACACCTTC.

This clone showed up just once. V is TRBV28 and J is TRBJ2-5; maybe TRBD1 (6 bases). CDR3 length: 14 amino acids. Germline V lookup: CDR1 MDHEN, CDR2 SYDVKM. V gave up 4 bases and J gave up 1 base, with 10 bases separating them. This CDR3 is CASSSGTSQETQYF. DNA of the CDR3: TGTGCCAGCAGTTCTGGGACATCCCAAGAGACCCAGTACTTC.

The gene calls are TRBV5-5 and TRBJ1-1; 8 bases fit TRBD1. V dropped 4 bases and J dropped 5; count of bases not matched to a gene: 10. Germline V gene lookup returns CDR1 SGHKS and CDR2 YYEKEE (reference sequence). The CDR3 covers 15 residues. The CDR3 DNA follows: TGTGCCAGCAGCCACCACAGGGGGTTGGAAACTGAAGCTTTCTTT. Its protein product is CASSHHRGLETEAFF.

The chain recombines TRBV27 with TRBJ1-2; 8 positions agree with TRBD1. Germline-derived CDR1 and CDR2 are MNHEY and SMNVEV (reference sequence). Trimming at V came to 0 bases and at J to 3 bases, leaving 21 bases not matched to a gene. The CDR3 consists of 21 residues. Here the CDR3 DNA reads TGTGCCAGCAGTTTATCAGGTTTGGGGACAGGATTTCGGCCGCGAGACTATGGCTACACCTTC. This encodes CASSLSGLGTGFRPRDYGYTF.

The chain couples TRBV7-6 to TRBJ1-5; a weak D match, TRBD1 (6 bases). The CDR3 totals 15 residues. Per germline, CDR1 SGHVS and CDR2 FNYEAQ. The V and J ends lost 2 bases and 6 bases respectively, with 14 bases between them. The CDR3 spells CASSLTEGEGQPQHF. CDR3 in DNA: TGTGCCAGCAGCTTAACAGAGGGGGAGGGTCAGCCCCAGCATTTT. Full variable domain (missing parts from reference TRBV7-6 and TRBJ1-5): GAGVSQSPRYKVTKRGQDVALRCDPISGHVSLYWYRQALGQGPEFLTYFNYEAQQDKSGLPNDRFSAERPEGSISTLTIQRTEQRDSAMYRCASSLTEGEGQPQHFGDGTRLSIL.

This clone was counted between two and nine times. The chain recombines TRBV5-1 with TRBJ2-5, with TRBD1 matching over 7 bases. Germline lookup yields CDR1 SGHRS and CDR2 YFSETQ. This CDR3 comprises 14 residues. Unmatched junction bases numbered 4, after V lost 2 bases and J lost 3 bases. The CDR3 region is CASSLKGTEETQYF. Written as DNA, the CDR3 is TGCGCCAGCAGCTTAAAGGGGACAGAAGAGACCCAGTACTTC.

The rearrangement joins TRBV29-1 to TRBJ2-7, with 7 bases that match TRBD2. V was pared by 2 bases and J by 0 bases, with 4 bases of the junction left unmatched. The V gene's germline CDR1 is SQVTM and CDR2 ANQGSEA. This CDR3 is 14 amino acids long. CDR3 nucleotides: TGCAGCGTTGAATTCCGCGGGAGCTCCTACGAGCAGTACTTC. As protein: CSVEFRGSSYEQYF.

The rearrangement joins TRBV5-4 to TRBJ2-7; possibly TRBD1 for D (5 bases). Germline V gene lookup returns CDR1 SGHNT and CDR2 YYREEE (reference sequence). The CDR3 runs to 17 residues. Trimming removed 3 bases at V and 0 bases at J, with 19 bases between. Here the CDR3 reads CASSYSLGLSDSYEQYF. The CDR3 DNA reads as TGTGCCAGCAGCTACTCGTTGGGGCTTTCCGACTCCTACGAGCAGTACTTC.

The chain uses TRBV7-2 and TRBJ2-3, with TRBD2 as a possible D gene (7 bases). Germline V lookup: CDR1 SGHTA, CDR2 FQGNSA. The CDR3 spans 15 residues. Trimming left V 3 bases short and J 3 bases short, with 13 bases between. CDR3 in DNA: TGTGCCAGCAGCTTCGGGGGGCCGCGAACAGATACGCAGTATTTT. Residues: CASSFGGPRTDTQYF. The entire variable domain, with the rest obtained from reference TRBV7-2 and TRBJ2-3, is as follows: GAGVSQSPSNKVTEKGKDVELRCDPISGHTALYWYRQSLGQGLEFLIYFQGNSAPDKSGLPSDRFSAERTGGSVSTLTIQRTQQEDSAVYLCASSFGGPRTDTQYFGPGTRLTVL.

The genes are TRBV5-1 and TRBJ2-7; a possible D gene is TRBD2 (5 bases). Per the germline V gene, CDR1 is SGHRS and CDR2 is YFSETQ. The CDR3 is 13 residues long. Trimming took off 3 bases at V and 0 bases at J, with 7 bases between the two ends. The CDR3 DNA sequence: TGCGCCAGCAGCTGGGAGCCCTCCTACGAGCAGTACTTC. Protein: CASSWEPSYEQYF.

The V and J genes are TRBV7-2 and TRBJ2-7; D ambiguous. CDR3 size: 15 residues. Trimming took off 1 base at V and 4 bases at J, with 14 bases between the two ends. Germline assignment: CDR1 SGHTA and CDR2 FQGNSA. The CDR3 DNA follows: TGTGCCAGCAGCTTAGTACGTGACTTTCGGTACGAGCAGTACTTC. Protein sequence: CASSLVRDFRYEQYF.

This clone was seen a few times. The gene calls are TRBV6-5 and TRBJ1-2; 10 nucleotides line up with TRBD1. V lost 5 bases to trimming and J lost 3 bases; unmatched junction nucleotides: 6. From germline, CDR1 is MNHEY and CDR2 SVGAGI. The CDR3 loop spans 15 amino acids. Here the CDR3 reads CASSTDRGPDYGYTF. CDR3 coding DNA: TGTGCCAGCAGTACCGACAGGGGGCCTGACTATGGCTACACCTTC.

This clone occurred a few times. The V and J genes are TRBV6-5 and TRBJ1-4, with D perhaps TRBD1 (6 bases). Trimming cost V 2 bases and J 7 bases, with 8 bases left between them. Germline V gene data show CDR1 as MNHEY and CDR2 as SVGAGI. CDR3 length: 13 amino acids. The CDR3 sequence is CASSYGRGEKLFF. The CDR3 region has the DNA TGTGCCAGCAGTTACGGCAGGGGTGAAAAACTGTTTTTT.

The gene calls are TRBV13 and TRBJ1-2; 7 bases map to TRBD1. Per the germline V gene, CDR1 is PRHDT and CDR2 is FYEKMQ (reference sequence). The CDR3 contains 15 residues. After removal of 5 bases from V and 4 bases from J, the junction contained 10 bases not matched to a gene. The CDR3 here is CASSRLLQGTYGYTF. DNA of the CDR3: TGTGCCAGCAGCCGCCTACTACAGGGGACCTATGGCTACACCTTC.

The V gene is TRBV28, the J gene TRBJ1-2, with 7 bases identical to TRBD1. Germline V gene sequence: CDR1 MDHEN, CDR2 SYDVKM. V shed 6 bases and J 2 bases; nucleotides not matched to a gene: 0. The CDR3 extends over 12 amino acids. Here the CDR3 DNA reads TGTGCCAGCAGGACAGGGAACTATGGCTACACCTTC. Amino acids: CASRTGNYGYTF.

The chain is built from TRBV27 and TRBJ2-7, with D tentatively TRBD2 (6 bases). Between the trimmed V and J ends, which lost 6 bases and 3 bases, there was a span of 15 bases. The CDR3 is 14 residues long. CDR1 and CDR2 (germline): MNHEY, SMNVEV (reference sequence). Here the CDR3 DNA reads TGTGCCAGCAGCCGACTAGTAGTAGGCTACGAGCAGTACTTC. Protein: CASSRLVVGYEQYF.

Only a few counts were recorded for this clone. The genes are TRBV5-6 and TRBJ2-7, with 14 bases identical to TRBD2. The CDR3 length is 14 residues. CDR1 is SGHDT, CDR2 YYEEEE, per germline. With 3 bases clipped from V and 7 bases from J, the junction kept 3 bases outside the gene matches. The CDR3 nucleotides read TGTGCCAGCAGCTCCGGACTAGCGGGAGGTGAGCAGTACTTC. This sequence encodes CASSSGLAGGEQYF.

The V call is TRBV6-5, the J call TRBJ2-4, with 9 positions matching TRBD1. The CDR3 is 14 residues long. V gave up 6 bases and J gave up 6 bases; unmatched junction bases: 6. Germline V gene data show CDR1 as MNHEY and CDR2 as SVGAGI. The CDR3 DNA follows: TGTGCCAGCAGCACTCCGGGACAGGGAAACATTCAGTACTTC. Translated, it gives CASSTPGQGNIQYF.

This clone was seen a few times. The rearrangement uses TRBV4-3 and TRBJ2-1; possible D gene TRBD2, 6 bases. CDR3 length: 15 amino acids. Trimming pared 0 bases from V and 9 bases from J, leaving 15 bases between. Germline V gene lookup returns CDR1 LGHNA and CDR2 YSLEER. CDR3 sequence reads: CASSQDGLARGEQFF. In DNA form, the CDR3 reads TGCGCCAGCAGCCAAGATGGGCTAGCGAGGGGTGAGCAGTTCTTC.

CDR3 coding DNA: TGTGCCAGCAGCTTGTTTTCCGGGACAGGGTTGTCCGGGGAGCTGTTTTTT. Amino acid sequence: CASSLFSGTGLSGELFF. V usage is TRBV5-4 and J usage is TRBJ2-2; 9 bases line up with TRBD1. The CDR3 length is 17 residues. J was trimmed by 6 bases and V by 1 base; bases with no gene match: 10. Looked up from germline, CDR1 is SGHNT and CDR2 is YYREEE (reference sequence).

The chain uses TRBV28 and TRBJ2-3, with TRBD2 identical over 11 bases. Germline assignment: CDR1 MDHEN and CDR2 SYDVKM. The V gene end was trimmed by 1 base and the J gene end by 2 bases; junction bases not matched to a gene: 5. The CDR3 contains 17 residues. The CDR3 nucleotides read TGTGCCAGCAGTTTATTGGGACTAGCGGACGACACAGATACGCAGTATTTT. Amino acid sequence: CASSLLGLADDTDTQYF.

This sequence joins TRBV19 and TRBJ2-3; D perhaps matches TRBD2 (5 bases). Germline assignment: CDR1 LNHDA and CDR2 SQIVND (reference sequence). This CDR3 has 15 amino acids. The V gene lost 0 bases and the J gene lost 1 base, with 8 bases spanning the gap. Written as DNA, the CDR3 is TGTGCCAGTAGTATAGATGGGAGTGGCACAGATACGCAGTATTTT. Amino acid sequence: CASSIDGSGTDTQYF.